The 31 T cell receptor beta chains below were found in one sample sequenced in a study of cytomegalovirus exposure and HLA in healthy donors. A multiplex PCR was run with 60 Vbeta primers and 13 Jbeta primers. Here immunoSEQ multiplex PCR was the method, and the copy in TCRdb shows in-frame clones only, minus some. The repertoire holds about 150,000 clones, with approximately 80% as singletons. The sequencing input was PBMCs. These receptors originate from a man in his thirties or forties in good health and CMV-seronegative.

The V gene is TRBV6-1, the J gene TRBJ1-5; TRBD1 matches 9 bases. Germline loops: CDR1 MNHNS, CDR2 SASEGT. CDR3 length equals 14 residues. The J segment lost 7 bases and the V segment lost 5 bases, leaving 6 bases of the junction unmatched. CDR3 nucleotides: TGTGCCAGCAGTACACAGGGGGCGGGGCAGCCCCAGCATTTT. Protein: CASSTQGAGQPQHF.

CDR3 loop: CASIPLRTDTQYF. The CDR3 coding sequence is TGTGCCAGCATCCCATTGCGAACAGATACGCAGTATTTT. The V call is TRBV7-2, the J call TRBJ2-3; D ambiguous. This CDR3 is built from 13 residues. Germline V gives CDR1 SGHTA, CDR2 FQGNSA. V lost 7 bases to trimming and J lost 3 bases, with 11 bases between them.

This clone was counted between two and nine times. The chain recombines TRBV6-1 with TRBJ2-7, with TRBD1 matching over 12 bases. V shed 8 bases, J shed 4 bases, and the junction held 6 bases outside the gene matches. The CDR3 sequence is 14 residues long. Looked up from germline, CDR1 is MNHNS and CDR2 is SASEGT. This chain's CDR3 is CASQGDRGLYEQYF. The CDR3 nucleotides read TGTGCCAGCCAGGGGGACAGGGGGCTTTACGAGCAGTACTTC.

This clone appeared a single time. The chain combines TRBV28 with TRBJ2-7, with TRBD1 matching over 8 bases. Germline trimming cut 4 bases from V and 2 bases from J; bases unmatched to any gene: 7. The CDR3 length is 15 residues. Germline V gene sequence: CDR1 MDHEN, CDR2 SYDVKM. The CDR3 nucleotides are TGTGCCAGCAGTTCGAACAGGGGGGTGGCCTACGAGCAGTACTTC. It is translated as CASSSNRGVAYEQYF.

In regard to this clone: The identical CDR3 is also encoded by other nucleotide sequences in the sample. This chain uses TRBV5-1 with TRBJ1-4; 8 bases line up with TRBD1. Germline V gives CDR1 SGHRS, CDR2 YFSETQ. CDR3 length equals 15 residues. V dropped 4 bases and J dropped 0; count of bases not matched to a gene: 2. The CDR3 reads CASSGTGATNEKLFF. CDR3 DNA sequence: TGCGCCAGCAGCGGGACAGGCGCAACTAATGAAAAACTGTTTTTT.

The gene calls are TRBV29-1 and TRBJ2-2; maybe TRBD2 (5 bases). The V end lost 4 bases, the J end lost 1 base, and 10 bases lay between the germline ends. The CDR3 extends over 14 amino acids. Germline CDR1 and CDR2: SQVTM and ANQGSEA. The CDR3 loop is CSVGEGLNTGELFF. The CDR3 coding sequence is TGCAGCGTTGGTGAGGGCCTGAACACCGGGGAGCTGTTTTTT.

The chain links TRBV6-5 to TRBJ2-7; 13 nucleotides align to TRBD2. Germline loops: CDR1 MNHEY, CDR2 SVGAGI. The CDR3 is 15 residues long. V lost 9 bases and J lost 2; bases outside the gene matches: 7. CDR3 sequence: CASTNGLAGAYEQYF. CDR3 sequence (DNA): TGTGCCAGTACTAATGGACTAGCGGGAGCCTACGAGCAGTACTTC.

The rearrangement joins TRBV21-1 to TRBJ2-5; the table's D call of TRBD1 was not tested on the DNA. TRBV21-1 is a pseudogene locus. This CDR3 comprises 17 residues. The CDR3 here is CASSKVQGIWGQETQYF. CDR3 nucleotides: TGTGCCAGCAGCAAAGTACAGGGCATCTGGGGCCAAGAGACCCAGTACTTC.

The chain uses TRBV5-6 and TRBJ2-5, with unresolved D. Germline assignment: CDR1 SGHDT and CDR2 YYEEEE. V was trimmed by 5 bases and J by 4 bases, leaving 15 bases between them. The CDR3 extends over 14 amino acids. In nucleotides, the CDR3 is TGTGCCAGCAGTTCCAGGCCGGCAGGAGAGACCCAGTACTTC. Translation gives CASSSRPAGETQYF.

The chain couples TRBV10-3 to TRBJ2-1, with TRBD2 matching 7 bases. Trimming removed 5 bases from V and 3 bases from J; junction bases left unmatched: 4. Germline CDR1 reads ENHRY; CDR2 reads SYGVKD. This CDR3 has 14 residues. CDR3 residues: CAISRREIYNEQFF. The CDR3 DNA is TGTGCCATCAGTCGGCGGGAGATCTACAATGAGCAGTTCTTC.

V usage is TRBV6-1 and J usage is TRBJ2-3; TRBD2 agrees at 9 bases. The CDR3 contains 16 residues. J lost 5 bases, V lost 2 bases, and 8 bases had no gene match. Germline lookup yields CDR1 MNHNS and CDR2 SASEGT. CDR3 bases: TGTGCCAGCAGTGAATTTGGTAGCGGGAGACGAGATACGCAGTATTTT. This gives the protein CASSEFGSGRRDTQYF.

This sequence joins TRBV6-1 and TRBJ2-7; possibly TRBD1 for D (5 bases). Trimming removed 2 bases from V and 3 bases from J, with 11 bases in between. CDR1 and CDR2 (germline): MNHNS, SASEGT. The CDR3 extends over 14 amino acids. The CDR3, as DNA: TGTGCCAGCAGTGAACAGGGTCGGTACTACGAGCAGTACTTC. Amino acids: CASSEQGRYYEQYF.

The V and J genes are TRBV6-4 and TRBJ2-1; D uncertain. Trimming removed 3 bases at V and 3 bases at J, with 6 bases between. The CDR3 sequence is 13 residues long. Germline assignment: CDR1 MRHNA and CDR2 SNTAGT. Here the CDR3 DNA reads TGTGCCAGCAGTGAACAGCTCTACAATGAGCAGTTCTTC. Residues: CASSEQLYNEQFF.

This clone has more than one count but fewer than ten. This chain joins TRBV19 and TRBJ1-1, with D possibly TRBD1 on 5 matching bases. Germline V gives CDR1 LNHDA, CDR2 SQIVND (reference sequence). The length of the CDR3 is 14 residues. V dropped 4 bases and J dropped 1 base, with 10 bases sitting between them. The CDR3 here is CASSKGPGNTEAFF. CDR3 nucleotide sequence: TGTGCCAGTAGTAAGGGGCCAGGGAACACTGAAGCTTTCTTT. The entire variable domain, with the rest obtained from reference TRBV19 and TRBJ1-1, is as follows: DGGITQSPKYLFRKEGQNVTLSCEQNLNHDAMYWYRQDPGQGLRLIYYSQIVNDFQKGDIAEGYSVSREKKESFPLTVTSAQKNPTAFYLCASSKGPGNTEAFFGQGTRLTVV.

The V and J genes are TRBV15 and TRBJ1-2; a possible D gene is TRBD1 (5 bases). The CDR3 is 14 residues long. Trimming took 5 bases from V and 4 from J, leaving 14 bases between them. Germline V lookup: CDR1 LNHNV, CDR2 YYDKDF (reference sequence). The DNA of the CDR3 is TGTGCCACCAGCCCCCGCGCAGGGTCCTATGGCTACACCTTC. As protein: CATSPRAGSYGYTF.

This sequence joins TRBV2 and TRBJ2-5; 8 nucleotides line up with TRBD2. The last part of the DNA fits TRBJ2-7 better; the J call may be wrong. Germline CDR1 is SNHLY and CDR2 is FYNNEI. CDR3 length: 15 residues. The CDR3 region is CASSETSGRLYEQYF. The CDR3 DNA reads as TGTGCCAGCAGTGAAACCAGCGGGAGACTCTACGAGCAGTACTTC.

The rearrangement uses TRBV5-1 and TRBJ2-1; D remains ambiguous. V lost 0 bases to trimming and J lost 0 bases, with 7 bases between them. CDR3 length: 15 residues. Germline V gene sequence: CDR1 SGHRS, CDR2 YFSETQ. The CDR3 DNA follows: TGCGCCAGCAGCTTGGACCTTAGCTCCTACAATGAGCAGTTCTTC. Translating it yields CASSLDLSSYNEQFF.

This clone was counted a single time. The CDR3: CASTPGGLAVYEQYF. The CDR3, as DNA: TGTGCCAGCACCCCCGGAGGACTAGCGGTATACGAGCAGTACTTC. The chain joins TRBV28 to TRBJ2-7; 10 nucleotides line up with TRBD2. Losses at the gene ends were 7 bases for V and 4 bases for J; bases not matched to a gene: 10. This CDR3 comprises 15 residues. Germline V lookup: CDR1 MDHEN, CDR2 SYDVKM.

The chain is built from TRBV7-8 and TRBJ2-5; 14 nucleotides agree with TRBD2. J gave up 1 base and V 5 bases, and 18 bases lay outside the gene matches. The V gene's germline CDR1 is SGHVS and CDR2 FQNEAQ. This CDR3 spans 21 amino acids. The CDR3 loop is CASSQSGTSGSGRYLQETQYF. The CDR3 DNA follows: TGTGCCAGCAGCCAATCCGGGACTAGCGGGAGCGGGCGATACCTCCAAGAGACCCAGTACTTC.

The chain combines TRBV5-6 with TRBJ2-1; 12 positions match TRBD2. The junction had 3 bases not matched to a gene; V was cut back by 4 bases and J by 1 base. Germline CDR1 SGHDT, CDR2 YYEEEE. The CDR3 totals 16 residues. CDR3 nucleotides: TGTGCCAGCAGCGCGACTAGCGGGAGATCCTACAATGAGCAGTTCTTC. Amino acids: CASSATSGRSYNEQFF. Drawing the rest from reference TRBV5-6 and TRBJ2-1, the complete variable domain is DAGVTQSPTHLIKTRGQQVTLRCSPKSGHDTVSWYQQALGQGPQFIFQYYEEEERQRGNFPDRFSGHQFPNYSSELNVNALLLGDSALYLCASSATSGRSYNEQFFGPGTRLTVL.

The rearrangement links TRBV18 to TRBJ2-3; 7 nucleotides align to TRBD1. CDR1 is KGHSH, CDR2 LQKENI, per germline. The CDR3 contains 14 residues. With V trimmed by 8 bases and J by 2 bases, 7 bases remained unmatched. The CDR3 sequence: CASPPGQNTDTQYF. The CDR3 nucleotides read TGTGCCAGCCCCCCGGGACAGAACACAGATACGCAGTATTTT.

This rearrangement joins TRBV30 to TRBJ1-5; D not certain. Looked up from germline, CDR1 is GTSNPN and CDR2 is SVGIG (reference sequence). V was pared by 1 base and J by 1 base, with 8 bases between. The CDR3 runs to 14 residues. This CDR3 reads CAWSGGVSNQPQHF. For the CDR3, the DNA is TGTGCCTGGAGTGGAGGTGTGAGCAATCAGCCCCAGCATTTT.

This clone has only a few counts. The rearrangement joins TRBV14 to TRBJ1-2; TRBD1 is a possible D gene (6 bases). This CDR3 region has 15 residues. Germline-derived CDR1 and CDR2 are SGHDN and FVKESK. V lost 5 bases and J lost 4, with 17 bases in between. CDR3 bases: TGTGCCAGCAGCGCTACAGGGATGAGGGGCTATGGCTACACCTTC. Amino acid sequence: CASSATGMRGYGYTF.

The chain couples TRBV15 to TRBJ1-2; 7 bases are a match to TRBD1. The trim removed 3 bases at V and 4 bases at J, leaving 14 bases unmatched. CDR3 length: 17 amino acids. Looked up from germline, CDR1 is LNHNV and CDR2 is YYDKDF (reference sequence). CDR3 loop: CATSSSRGGLRGYGYTF. The CDR3 DNA is TGTGCCACCAGCAGTTCTAGAGGGGGCCTGCGGGGCTATGGCTACACCTTC.

A single count supports this clone. The chain recombines TRBV19 with TRBJ2-7; maybe TRBD1 (5 bases). V gave up 6 bases and J gave up 5 bases, with 26 bases separating them. The germline V gene has CDR1 LNHDA and CDR2 SQIVND (reference sequence). CDR3 length equals 17 residues. CDR3 loop: CASSSWGGSTIRDEQYF. DNA of the CDR3: TGTGCCAGTAGCTCATGGGGCGGAAGTACTATTCGCGACGAGCAGTACTTC.

The chain employs TRBV28 and TRBJ2-1, with a weak D call TRBD1 (5 bases). The CDR3 has 13 amino acids. Germline-derived CDR1 and CDR2 are MDHEN and SYDVKM. V lost 6 bases to trimming and J lost 0 bases, with 6 bases between them. Here the CDR3 reads CASSDSSYNEQFF. CDR3 DNA sequence: TGTGCCAGCAGCGACAGCTCCTACAATGAGCAGTTCTTC.

This clone was counted a single time. This chain links TRBV27 with TRBJ2-5; D remains ambiguous. The CDR3 extends over 13 amino acids. V lost 3 bases and J lost 0, with 5 bases in between. Germline CDR1 is MNHEY and CDR2 is SMNVEV (reference sequence). The CDR3 spells CASSFIDQETQYF. The CDR3 DNA is TGTGCCAGCAGTTTTATAGACCAAGAGACCCAGTACTTC.

The chain recombines TRBV2 with TRBJ2-5; a weak D match, TRBD1 (6 bases). V lost 5 bases, J lost 7 bases, and 14 bases lay in between. Per the germline V gene, CDR1 is SNHLY and CDR2 is FYNNEI. This CDR3 is 13 amino acids long. The chain's CDR3 is CASSRQATGTQYF. CDR3 coding DNA: TGTGCCAGCAGTCGACAGGCTACGGGGACCCAGTACTTC.

V and J are TRBV28 and TRBJ1-2; 9 nucleotides match TRBD1. With V trimmed by 5 bases and J by 4 bases, 5 bases remained unmatched. CDR1 and CDR2 (germline): MDHEN, SYDVKM. The CDR3 runs 14 residues. CDR3 nucleotide sequence: TGTGCCAGCAGTAATCCGGGACAGGGCTATGGCTACACCTTC. Translated, it gives CASSNPGQGYGYTF.

V and J are TRBV5-4 and TRBJ2-6, with D perhaps TRBD1 (6 bases). The germline V gene encodes CDR1 SGHNT and CDR2 YYREEE (reference sequence). CDR3 length equals 15 residues. V lost 5 bases and J 2 bases, leaving 11 bases between the germline ends. The DNA of the CDR3 is TGTGCCAGCAGACCTCCAGGGGCTGGGGCCAACGTCCTGACTTTC. This encodes CASRPPGAGANVLTF.

The genes are TRBV13 and TRBJ2-7; D is unresolved. Per germline, CDR1 PRHDT and CDR2 FYEKMQ (reference sequence). This CDR3 spans 13 amino acids. Deletions cut 4 bases from V and 4 bases from J, with 11 bases between. CDR3 nucleotide sequence: TGTGCCAGCAGCTCCCGCGGAAGATACGAGCAGTACTTC. This codes for CASSSRGRYEQYF. The variable domain in full, with the rest retrieved from reference TRBV13 and TRBJ2-7, is AAGVIQSPRHLIKEKRETATLKCYPIPRHDTVYWYQQGPGQDPQFLISFYEKMQSDKGSIPDRFSAQQFSDYHSELNMSSLELGDSALYFCASSSRGRYEQYFGPGTRLTVT.